The present entry profiles one TCR beta chain with its context. Its antigen remains unknown. The data are from a study of response to subunit inactivated influenza vaccine. Study observations and caveats: Only a handful of new T cells, the authors suggested, are recruited with each seasonal influenza vaccination.

TCRdb used MiXCR to reprocess the RT-PCR reads, holding one entry per CDR3 protein. This sample has some 850,000 distinct CDR3 sequences, with 15% to 20% found just once. Germline CDR1 is SGDLS and CDR2 is YYNGEE. CDR3 length: 15 residues. Trimming at V came to 3 bases and at J to 8 bases, leaving 6 bases not matched to a gene. This TCR was sampled from a man in his fifties who received an inactivated influenza vaccine. This material consisted of PBMCs from blood, taken more than 4 days after vaccination. The rearrangement uses TRBV9 and TRBJ1-6; 9 bases match TRBD1. The CDR3 nucleotides are TGTGCCAGCAGCGCAACACAGGGGGCGCATTCACCCCTCCACTTT. This encodes CASSATQGAHSPLHF.